The 20 T cell receptor beta chains below come from one sample, sequenced in a study of control samples from healthy donors and cancer patients. Clones were sequenced by immunoSEQ multiplex PCR, and TCRdb holds only the in-frame ones, with some missing. The sample includes 95,000 to 150,000 clones, around 87% of them seen just once. Sequencing was performed on blood. Receptor source: a man aged 55 to 70 in good health.

The chain links TRBV4-1 to TRBJ2-7; TRBD1 matches 8 bases. The germline CDR1 and CDR2 sequences are MGHRA and YSYEKL. CDR3 size: 14 residues. Trimming took 3 bases from V and 3 from J; bases not matched to a gene: 4. Written as DNA, the CDR3 is TGCGCCAGCAGCCATACCGACAGGGGCTACGAGCAGTACTTC. It encodes CASSHTDRGYEQYF.

CDR3 in amino acids: CASQSGPPDRDIQYF. The DNA for the CDR3 is TGTGCCAGCCAGAGCGGCCCCCCGGACAGGGACATTCAGTACTTC. The chain has TRBV27 and TRBJ2-4, with 8 positions matching TRBD1. The CDR3 covers 15 residues. Germline trimming cut 8 bases from V and 8 bases from J; bases unmatched to any gene: 14. Germline CDR1 and CDR2: MNHEY and SMNVEV (reference sequence).

The CDR3 DNA reads TGTGCCAGCAGCGGGACAGGCGCCCCAGATACGCAGTATTTT. Its translation is CASSGTGAPDTQYF. The chain couples TRBV9 to TRBJ2-3, with TRBD1 matching 7 bases. The V and J ends lost 3 bases and 4 bases, in that order; junction bases with no gene match: 5. Germline V gene data show CDR1 as SGDLS and CDR2 as YYNGEE. This CDR3 spans 14 amino acids.

Only one count was recorded for this clone. The chain has TRBV11-1 and TRBJ1-1, with D possibly being TRBD1 (5 bases). This CDR3 is built from 12 residues. Germline CDR1 is SGHAT and CDR2 is FQDESV (reference sequence). V was trimmed by 1 base and J by 11 bases, leaving 11 bases between them. The CDR3 spells CASSLEGRGAFF. The CDR3 coding sequence is TGTGCCAGCAGCTTAGAGGGGCGCGGGGCTTTCTTT. Full variable domain (remainder filled in from reference TRBV11-1 and TRBJ1-1): EAEVAQSPRYKITEKSQAVAFWCDPISGHATLYWYRQILGQGPELLVQFQDESVVDDSQLPKDRFSAERLKGVDSTLKIQPAELGDSAMYLCASSLEGRGAFFGQGTRLTVV.

The V call is TRBV21-1, the J call TRBJ2-7. TRBV21-1 is labeled a pseudogene. This CDR3 comprises 12 residues. CDR3 sequence (DNA): TGTGCCTGCCCCTTTTGGGAATACGAGCAGTACTTC. Its protein product is CACPFWEYEQYF.

The table lists this clone with a few counts. The V and J genes are TRBV4-1 and TRBJ1-5, with TRBD1 as a possible D gene (6 bases). Trimming took 3 bases from V and 3 from J, leaving 12 bases between them. CDR3 length: 15 residues. Germline V gene data show CDR1 as MGHRA and CDR2 as YSYEKL. The CDR3 here is CASSHAGQLNQPQHF. Here the CDR3 DNA reads TGCGCCAGCAGCCATGCTGGACAGCTCAATCAGCCCCAGCATTTT.

This clone has only one observation. J is TRBJ2-5 and V is TRBV10-3; D is unresolved. The V end lost 0 bases, the J end lost 0 bases, and 14 bases lay between the germline ends. The CDR3 length is 17 residues. Germline assignment: CDR1 ENHRY and CDR2 SYGVKD. The CDR3 bases are TGTGCCATCAGTGAGTCGACTTGGCCACCAAACCAAGAGACCCAGTACTTC. Residues: CAISESTWPPNQETQYF.

The chain is built from TRBV12-3 or TRBV12-4 and TRBJ1-1; D is unresolved. This CDR3 has 13 residues. V was trimmed by 0 bases and J by 5 bases, leaving 7 bases between them. This chain's CDR3 is CASSLAAETEAFF. In DNA form, the CDR3 reads TGTGCCAGCAGTTTAGCAGCGGAAACTGAAGCTTTCTTT.

This chain uses TRBV29-1 with TRBJ2-7; TRBD1 is a possible D gene (6 bases). Germline V gene sequence: CDR1 SQVTM, CDR2 ANQGSEA. V was shortened by 4 bases and J by 0 bases, with 13 bases between the two germline ends. The CDR3 contains 14 residues. The CDR3 DNA reads TGCAGCGTTGGCACAGGGAGCGGCTCCTACGAGCAGTACTTC. Protein: CSVGTGSGSYEQYF.

The chain links TRBV6-6 to TRBJ1-4; D call uncertain. The CDR3 consists of 15 residues. CDR1 and CDR2 from the germline V gene are MNHNY and SVGAGI (reference sequence). Trimming stripped 5 bases from V and 0 bases from J, with 10 bases between. CDR3 coding DNA: TGTGCCAGCAGTCGAACAGACGCAACTAATGAAAAACTGTTTTTT. The encoded protein is CASSRTDATNEKLFF.

The chain combines TRBV5-5 with TRBJ1-5, with 8 nucleotides matching TRBD1. Germline V gives CDR1 SGHKS, CDR2 YYEKEE (reference sequence). Unmatched junction bases numbered 5, after V lost 6 bases and J lost 0 bases. There are 15 residues in the CDR3. CDR3 protein: CASTETGGSNQPQHF. The CDR3 bases are TGTGCCAGCACGGAAACAGGGGGTAGCAATCAGCCCCAGCATTTT.

The chain combines TRBV5-5 with TRBJ2-5, with 9 bases matching TRBD1. Germline trimming cut 1 base from V and 5 bases from J; bases unmatched to any gene: 12. The CDR3 contains 17 residues. Looked up from germline, CDR1 is SGHKS and CDR2 is YYEKEE (reference sequence). DNA for the CDR3: TGTGCCAGCAGCTTGAGCTCCGGGACAGGGATAGGGGAGACCCAGTACTTC. This gives the protein CASSLSSGTGIGETQYF.

This sequence joins TRBV30 and TRBJ2-1; D gene ambiguous. There are 12 residues in the CDR3. In germline, CDR1 is GTSNPN, CDR2 SVGIG (reference sequence). V was shortened by 5 bases and J by 8 bases, with 13 bases between the two germline ends. CDR3 DNA: TGTGCCTGGCACCCCAAGGGCCATGAGCAGTTCTTC. Translated: CAWHPKGHEQFF.

The gene calls are TRBV7-2 and TRBJ1-3; D possibly corresponds to TRBD1 (6 bases). Germline V CDR1 and CDR2: SGHTA, FQGNSA. This CDR3 has 12 residues. Between the trimmed V and J ends, which lost 5 bases and 6 bases, there was a span of 8 bases. CDR3 loop: CASSRTENTIYF. The DNA of the CDR3 is TGTGCCAGCAGCCGGACAGAAAACACCATATATTTT.

This rearrangement joins TRBV19 to TRBJ2-6; maybe TRBD1 (5 bases). Germline V gene data show CDR1 as LNHDA and CDR2 as SQIVND (reference sequence). The CDR3 is made up of 19 amino acids. V was clipped by 4 bases and J by 0 bases, with 19 bases between them. The CDR3 DNA reads TGTGCCAGTAGTAAAGACAGCGTGGCGTACGACTCTGGGGCCAACGTCCTGACTTTC. Translating it yields CASSKDSVAYDSGANVLTF.

This rearrangement joins TRBV5-1 to TRBJ1-2, with 7 nucleotides matching TRBD1. V lost 5 bases and J lost 2; bases outside the gene matches: 9. The CDR3 spans 15 residues. Germline values: CDR1 SGHRS, CDR2 YFSETQ. The CDR3 DNA is TGCGCCAGCAGATTACGGGACAGCGCCAACTATGGCTACACCTTC. It translates to CASRLRDSANYGYTF.

The chain employs TRBV7-2 and TRBJ2-7; D not resolved. Trimming shortened V by 2 bases and J by 0 bases, and 5 bases separated the two germline ends. The CDR3 sequence is 13 residues long. Germline CDR1 is SGHTA and CDR2 is FQGNSA. DNA of the CDR3: TGTGCCAGCAGCTTACCCCCCTCCTACGAGCAGTACTTC. This encodes CASSLPPSYEQYF. Based on the CDR3 plus reference TRBV7-2 and TRBJ2-7, the full variable domain is GAGVSQSPSNKVTEKGKDVELRCDPISGHTALYWYRQSLGQGLEFLIYFQGNSAPDKSGLPSDRFSAERTGGSVSTLTIQRTQQEDSAVYLCASSLPPSYEQYFGPGTRLTVT.

The chain is built from TRBV18 and TRBJ2-5; unclear D gene. Germline values: CDR1 KGHSH, CDR2 LQKENI. Trimming pared 6 bases from V and 2 bases from J, leaving 10 bases between. This CDR3 region has 13 residues. As DNA, the CDR3 is TGTGCCAGCTCCGTCGTGAGACAAGAGACCCAGTACTTC. This gives the protein CASSVVRQETQYF.

This clone was counted once. The gene calls are TRBV2 and TRBJ1-1, with 7 bases fitting TRBD1. The CDR3 loop spans 14 amino acids. Germline assignment: CDR1 SNHLY and CDR2 FYNNEI. Losses at the gene ends were 6 bases for V and 4 bases for J; bases not matched to a gene: 8. The CDR3 loop is CASSQGGSGTEAFF. Written as DNA, the CDR3 is TGTGCCAGCAGCCAAGGGGGCTCGGGCACTGAAGCTTTCTTT.

This clone was seen more than once but under ten times. The V gene is TRBV11-2, the J gene TRBJ1-1, with TRBD1 as a possible D gene (5 bases). The CDR3 contains 15 residues. The V gene lost 5 bases and the J gene lost 4 bases, with 17 bases spanning the gap. CDR1 and CDR2 (germline): SGHAT, FQNNGV. The CDR3 DNA is TGTGCCAGCAGCCCCCAGACAGCTGTCTTCACTGAAGCTTTCTTT. Amino acids: CASSPQTAVFTEAFF.